Included here is one TCR beta chain sequence, with context. The record originates from a study of identifying expanded T cells in peripheral blood. Germline lookup yields CDR1 SEHNR and CDR2 FQNEAQ (reference sequence). There are 14 residues in the CDR3. The junction had 2 bases not matched to a gene; V was cut back by 5 bases and J by 5 bases. Clones were read by immunoSEQ multiplex PCR, and TCRdb kept only the in-frame ones, dropping some. The sample lists approximately 130,000 clones, roughly 80% occurring once. This clonotype originated in a person aged 18 to 75 in good health. Input material: blood. This chain connects TRBV7-9 to TRBJ1-5; 11 bases match TRBD1. For the CDR3, the DNA is TGTGCCAGCAGCCTGGGACAGGGGGATCAGCCCCAGCATTTT. Its protein is CASSLGQGDQPQHF. The variable domain in full, with the rest retrieved from reference TRBV7-9 and TRBJ1-5, is DTGVSQNPRHKITKRGQNVTFRCDPISEHNRLYWYRQTLGQGPEFLTYFQNEAQLEKSRLLSDRFSAERPKGSFSTLEIQRTEQGDSAMYLCASSLGQGDQPQHFGDGTRLSIL.